This T cell receptor beta chain was retrieved from a study of blood T cells in healthy people across ages. Primers used in a second PCR of roughly 6 to 11 cycles were a sample-barcoded 5' primer and a J-beta primer mix. TCRdb called the 5' RACE reads again in MiXCR, with one record for every CDR3 protein. This sample has roughly 1 million distinct CDR3 sequences; 25% occur once, and the top ten carry around 0.75%. This CDR3 has 15 amino acids. The germline V gene has CDR1 SEHNR and CDR2 FQNEAQ (reference sequence). V shed 5 bases, J shed 7 bases, and the junction held 5 bases outside the gene matches. These data also formed part of another study, on T cells of mothers and their children. Turning to that study: Each donor was one of three healthy Caucasian mothers or one of their six children.

The sequence was collected from a girl aged 2 to 9 in good health. The genes are TRBV7-9 and TRBJ2-1, with 13 bases fitting TRBD2. Sequencing was carried out using blood. The CDR3 DNA reads as TGTGCCAGCAGCGGATGGACTAGCGGGAGTAATGAGCAGTTCTTC. Encoded protein: CASSGWTSGSNEQFF.